This TCR beta chain was recorded in a study of control samples from healthy donors and cancer patients (dated by TCRdb to the early 2020s). Cut back by 6 bases and 1 base, the V and J ends lie 10 bases apart. The CDR3 contains 13 residues, cysteine and phenylalanine counted. Kept here is only the CDR3 DNA, which spans 39 bases and is read in frame from base 1. As to this clone: This receptor's antigen is unknown. Base qualities are not at hand, and no much larger clone is one base apart.

The library was obtained by the immunoSEQ multiplex PCR assay. TCRdb holds this immuneACCESS table with in-frame rearrangements only. Some clones are missing; in checked studies, unresolved V genes explain under half, and the rest has no known cause. A total of 120,000 or so clones appear in this sample, 85% to 95% of them only once. The top ten clonotypes cover around 8.9% of the sample. The receptor was derived from a man younger than 35 in good health. In this chain, TRBV12-3 or TRBV12-4 is recombined with TRBJ2-7, and the D gene may be TRBD2, 5 bases matching. Sequenced material: blood. The nucleotide sequence reads as follows: TGTGCCAGCAGGGACGGACTGTCCTACGAGCAGTACTTC. It translates to CASRDGLSYEQYF.